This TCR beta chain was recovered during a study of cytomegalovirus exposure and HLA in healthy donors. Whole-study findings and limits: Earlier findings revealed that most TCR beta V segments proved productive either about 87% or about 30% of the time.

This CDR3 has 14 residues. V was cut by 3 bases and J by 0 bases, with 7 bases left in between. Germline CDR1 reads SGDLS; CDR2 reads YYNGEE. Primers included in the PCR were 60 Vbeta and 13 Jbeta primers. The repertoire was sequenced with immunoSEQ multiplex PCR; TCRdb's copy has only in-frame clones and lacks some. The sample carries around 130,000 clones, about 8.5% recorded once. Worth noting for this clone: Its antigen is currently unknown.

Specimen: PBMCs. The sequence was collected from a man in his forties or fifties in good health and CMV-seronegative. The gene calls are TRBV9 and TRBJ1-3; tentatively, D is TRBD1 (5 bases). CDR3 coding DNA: TGTGCCAGCAGCGACAGGTCCTCTGGAAACACCATATATTTT. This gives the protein CASSDRSSGNTIYF.